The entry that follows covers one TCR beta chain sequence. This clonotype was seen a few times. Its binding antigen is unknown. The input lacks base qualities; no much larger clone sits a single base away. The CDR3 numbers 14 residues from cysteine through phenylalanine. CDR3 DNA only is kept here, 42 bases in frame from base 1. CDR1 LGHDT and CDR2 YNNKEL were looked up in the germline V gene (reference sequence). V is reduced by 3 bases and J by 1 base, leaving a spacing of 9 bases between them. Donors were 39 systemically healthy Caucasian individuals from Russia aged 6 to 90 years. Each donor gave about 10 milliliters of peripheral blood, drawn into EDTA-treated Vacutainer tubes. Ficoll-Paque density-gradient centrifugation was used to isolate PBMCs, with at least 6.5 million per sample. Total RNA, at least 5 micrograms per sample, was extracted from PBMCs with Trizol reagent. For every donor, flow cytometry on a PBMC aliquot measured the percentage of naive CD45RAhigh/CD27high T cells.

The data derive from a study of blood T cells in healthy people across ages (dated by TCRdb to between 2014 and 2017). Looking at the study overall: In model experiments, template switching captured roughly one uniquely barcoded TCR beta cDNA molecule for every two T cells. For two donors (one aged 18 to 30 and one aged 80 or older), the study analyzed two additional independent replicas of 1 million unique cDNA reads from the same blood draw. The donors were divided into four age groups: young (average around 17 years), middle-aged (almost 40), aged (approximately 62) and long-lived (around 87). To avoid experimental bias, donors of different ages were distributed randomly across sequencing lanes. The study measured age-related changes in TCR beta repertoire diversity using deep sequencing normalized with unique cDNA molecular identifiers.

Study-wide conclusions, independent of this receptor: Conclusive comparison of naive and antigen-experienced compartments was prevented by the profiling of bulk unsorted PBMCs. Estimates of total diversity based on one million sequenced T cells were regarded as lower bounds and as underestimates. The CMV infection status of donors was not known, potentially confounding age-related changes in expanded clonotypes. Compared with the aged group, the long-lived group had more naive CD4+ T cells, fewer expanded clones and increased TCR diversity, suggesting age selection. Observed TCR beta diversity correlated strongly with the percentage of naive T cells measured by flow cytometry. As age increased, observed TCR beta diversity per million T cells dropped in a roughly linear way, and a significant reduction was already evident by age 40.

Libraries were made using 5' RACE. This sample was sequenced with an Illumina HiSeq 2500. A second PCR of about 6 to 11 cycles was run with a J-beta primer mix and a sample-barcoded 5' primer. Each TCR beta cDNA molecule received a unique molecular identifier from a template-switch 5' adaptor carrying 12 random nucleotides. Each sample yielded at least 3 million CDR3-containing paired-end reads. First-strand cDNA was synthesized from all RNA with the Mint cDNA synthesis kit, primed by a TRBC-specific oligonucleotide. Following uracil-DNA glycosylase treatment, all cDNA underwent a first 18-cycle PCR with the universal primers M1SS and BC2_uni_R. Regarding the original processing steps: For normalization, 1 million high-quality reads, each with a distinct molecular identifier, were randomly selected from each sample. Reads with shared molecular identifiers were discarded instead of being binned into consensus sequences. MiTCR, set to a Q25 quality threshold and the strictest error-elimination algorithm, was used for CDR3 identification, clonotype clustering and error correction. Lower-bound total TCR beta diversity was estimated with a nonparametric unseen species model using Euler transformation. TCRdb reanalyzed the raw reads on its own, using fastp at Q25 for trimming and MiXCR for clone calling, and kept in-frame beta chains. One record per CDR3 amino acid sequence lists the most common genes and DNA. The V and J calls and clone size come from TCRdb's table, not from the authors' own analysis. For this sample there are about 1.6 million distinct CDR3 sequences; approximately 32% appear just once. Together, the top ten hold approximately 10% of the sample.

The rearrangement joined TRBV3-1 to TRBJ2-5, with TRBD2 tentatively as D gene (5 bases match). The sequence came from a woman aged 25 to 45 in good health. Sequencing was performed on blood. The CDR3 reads CASSHRAAQETQYF. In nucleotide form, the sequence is TGTGCCAGCAGCCACCGAGCGGCCCAAGAGACCCAGTACTTC.